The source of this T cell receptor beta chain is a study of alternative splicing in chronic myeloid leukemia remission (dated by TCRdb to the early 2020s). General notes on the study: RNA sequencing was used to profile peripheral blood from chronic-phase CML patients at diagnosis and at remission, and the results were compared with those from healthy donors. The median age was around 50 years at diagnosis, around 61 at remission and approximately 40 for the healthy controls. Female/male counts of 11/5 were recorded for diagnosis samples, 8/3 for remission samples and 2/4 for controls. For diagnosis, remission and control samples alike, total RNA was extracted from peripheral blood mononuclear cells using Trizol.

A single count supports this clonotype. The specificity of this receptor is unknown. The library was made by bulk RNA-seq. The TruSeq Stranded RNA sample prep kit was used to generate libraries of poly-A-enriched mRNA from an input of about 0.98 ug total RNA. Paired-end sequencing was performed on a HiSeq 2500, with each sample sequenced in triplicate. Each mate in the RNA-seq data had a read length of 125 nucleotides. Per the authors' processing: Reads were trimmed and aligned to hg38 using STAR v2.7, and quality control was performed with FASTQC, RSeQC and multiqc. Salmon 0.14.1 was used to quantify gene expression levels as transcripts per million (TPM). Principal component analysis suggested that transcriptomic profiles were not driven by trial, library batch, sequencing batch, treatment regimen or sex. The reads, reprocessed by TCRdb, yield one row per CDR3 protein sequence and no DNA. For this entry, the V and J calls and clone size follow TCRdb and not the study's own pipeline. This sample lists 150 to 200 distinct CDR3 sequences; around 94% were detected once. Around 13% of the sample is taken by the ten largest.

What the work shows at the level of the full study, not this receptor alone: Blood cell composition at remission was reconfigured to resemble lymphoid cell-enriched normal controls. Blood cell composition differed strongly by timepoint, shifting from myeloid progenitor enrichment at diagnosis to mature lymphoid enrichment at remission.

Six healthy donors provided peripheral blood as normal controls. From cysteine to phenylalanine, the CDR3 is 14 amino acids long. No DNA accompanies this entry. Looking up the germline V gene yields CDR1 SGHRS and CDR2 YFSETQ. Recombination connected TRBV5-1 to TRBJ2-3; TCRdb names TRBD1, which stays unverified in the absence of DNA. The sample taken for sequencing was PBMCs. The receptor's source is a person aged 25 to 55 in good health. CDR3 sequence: CASSLQGITDTQYF. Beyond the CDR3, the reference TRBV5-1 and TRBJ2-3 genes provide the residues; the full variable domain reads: KAGVTQTPRYLIKTRGQQVTLSCSPISGHRSVSWYQQTPGQGLQFLFEYFSETQRNKGNFPGRFSGRQFSNSRSEMNVSTLELGDSALYLCASSLQGITDTQYFGPGTRLTVL.